The 14 T cell receptor beta chains given below trace back to one sample, sequenced in a study of post-analysis software for immune sequencing data (dated by TCRdb to the mid-2010s). The library came from PCR. Sequencing took place on an Illumina HiSeq 2500. To reduce PCR and sequencing biases, unique molecular identifiers were incorporated into the TCR beta cDNA libraries. Through fastp at Q25 and MiXCR, TCRdb rebuilt clones from the public reads, retaining in-frame beta chains. Entries are consolidated by CDR3 protein sequence, retaining the most common genes and DNA. Across this sample there are about 200,000 distinct CDR3 sequences, with over 25% seen only once. The ten largest clones add up to about 3.7% of the sample. No antigens are known for them. On the study overall, not on this receptor specifically: Significantly higher frequencies in patients than in controls were found for roughly 5 TRBV segments, including TRBV5-6, TRBV5-1 and TRBV20-1.

What was sequenced was blood. These receptor sequences come from a girl aged 2 to 17 with multiple sclerosis.

Turning to this clonotype: The junction differs from germline at one of its ends, possibly a read error. This rearrangement joins TRBV5-1 to TRBJ1-1; 8 bases agree with TRBD1. CDR1 SGHRS and CDR2 YFSETQ come from the germline V gene. The CDR3 sequence is 15 residues long. The CDR3 DNA reads TGCGCCGGCAGCTTCCAGGGACAGGCGGGCACTGAAGCTTTCTTT. Residues: CAGSFQGQAGTEAFF.

This rearrangement joins TRBV2 to TRBJ1-4; no reliable D call. Germline V gene data show CDR1 as SNHLY and CDR2 as FYNNEI. The CDR3 has 15 residues. V lost 4 bases and J lost 0, with 9 bases in between. This CDR3 is CASSVPFATNEKLFF. The CDR3 nucleotides are TGTGCCAGCAGTGTCCCTTTTGCAACTAATGAAAAACTGTTTTTT. The full variable domain, in which reference TRBV2 and TRBJ1-4 provide the parts outside the CDR3, is EPEVTQTPSHQVTQMGQEVILRCVPISNHLYFYWYRQILGQKVEFLVSFYNNEISEKSEIFDDQFSVERPDGSNFTLKIRSTKLEDSAMYFCASSVPFATNEKLFFGSGTQLSVL.

This clonotype was seen repeatedly, ten times or more. J is TRBJ1-2 and V is TRBV28; D gene uncertain. CDR1 MDHEN and CDR2 SYDVKM come from the germline V gene. The CDR3 runs to 13 residues. Trimming cost V 1 base and J 3 bases, with 6 bases left between them. The CDR3 DNA reads TGTGCCAGCAGTTTATTGAGACACTATGGCTACACCTTC. Translated: CASSLLRHYGYTF.

This clonotype was seen a handful of times. CDR3 in DNA: TGTGCCAGCAGCTTCTCCGTTTCGGCGGAAGCTTTCTTT. Protein sequence: CASSFSVSAEAFF. J is TRBJ1-1 and V is TRBV7-9; no reliable D call. V lost 3 bases and J 8 bases, leaving 13 bases between the germline ends. CDR3 length: 13 amino acids. Germline V CDR1 and CDR2: SEHNR, FQNEAQ (reference sequence).

The V call is TRBV3-1, the J call TRBJ2-1; a weak D match, TRBD2 (6 bases). Trimming stripped 1 base from V and 4 bases from J, with 11 bases between. Germline V CDR1 and CDR2: LGHDT, YNNKEL (reference sequence). The CDR3 spans 15 residues. CDR3 bases: TGTGCCAGCAGCCAAGGACGACTAGATTACAATGAGCAGTTCTTC. The encoded protein is CASSQGRLDYNEQFF.

Note on this clonotype: A read error is possible here, since a much larger clone lies one base away. The chain employs TRBV2 and TRBJ2-5; the D is unclear. The germline V gene has CDR1 SNHLY and CDR2 FYNNEI. The length of the CDR3 is 11 residues. The CDR3 bases are TGTGCCAGCAGTGACCAAGGGACCCAGTACTTC. Encoded protein: CASSDQGTQYF.

This clonotype occurred once. This rearrangement joins TRBV2 to TRBJ1-5, with 8 bases lining up with TRBD1. The CDR3 consists of 13 residues. V was pared by 8 bases and J by 4 bases, with 4 bases of the junction left unmatched. The V gene's germline CDR1 is SNHLY and CDR2 FYNNEI. CDR3 in amino acids: CASLGQGNQPQHF. In DNA form, the CDR3 reads TGTGCCAGCCTCGGACAGGGTAATCAGCCCCAGCATTTT.

The chain links TRBV3-1 to TRBJ1-1, with a weak D call TRBD1 (5 bases). Trimming stripped 4 bases from V and 4 bases from J, with 10 bases between. Germline assignment: CDR1 LGHDT and CDR2 YNNKEL (reference sequence). This CDR3 contains 13 residues. CDR3 sequence reads: CASSRIGATEAFF. The CDR3 DNA is TGTGCCAGCAGCCGGATCGGGGCCACTGAAGCTTTCTTT.

On this clonotype itself: Being one base from a much bigger clone, this may be a read error. V usage is TRBV6-1 and J usage is TRBJ2-3; 8 bases agree with TRBD1. Germline CDR1 is MNHNS and CDR2 is SASEGT. This CDR3 contains 16 residues. Trimming removed 6 bases from V and 4 bases from J; junction bases left unmatched: 12. Here the CDR3 DNA reads TGTGCCAGCAGCGCGGTCGGACAGGGCGGCTCAGATACGCAGTATTTT. This sequence encodes CASSAVGQGGSDTQYF.

The sample holds many counts of this clonotype. The chain combines TRBV11-2 with TRBJ2-3, with D maybe TRBD2 (5 bases). Germline CDR1 SGHAT, CDR2 FQNNGV. CDR3 length equals 14 residues. Trimming left V 5 bases short and J 2 bases short, with 11 bases between. CDR3 residues: CASSQWTYTDTQYF. In nucleotides, the CDR3 is TGTGCCAGCAGCCAATGGACTTACACAGATACGCAGTATTTT.

Comment on this clonotype: A much larger clonotype is one base distant, so this may be a read error. The J gene is TRBJ2-7, the V gene TRBV28; 11 nucleotides align to TRBD2. This CDR3 is built from 15 residues. With 5 bases clipped from V and 7 bases from J, the junction kept 10 bases outside the gene matches. Germline V gives CDR1 MDHEN, CDR2 SYDVKM. CDR3 nucleotides: TGTGCCAGCAGTAGGCTAGCGGGAGGTAGAAATGAGCAGTACTTC. Encoded protein: CASSRLAGGRNEQYF.

CDR3: CASRGVRSTCEQYF. The CDR3 nucleotides are TGTGCCAGCAGGGGGGTCCGGTCCACCTGCGAGCAGTACTTC. The chain has TRBV28 and TRBJ2-7, with D perhaps given as TRBD1 or TRBD2 (5 bases each). The V gene's germline CDR1 is MDHEN and CDR2 SYDVKM. This CDR3 region has 14 residues. The V and J ends lost 6 bases and 6 bases respectively, with 18 bases between them.

In its sample, this clonotype was seen many times. The chain is built from TRBV29-1 and TRBJ2-7, with 7 nucleotides matching TRBD2. CDR3 length equals 13 residues. Germline CDR1 is SQVTM and CDR2 is ANQGSEA. The trim removed 5 bases at V and 2 bases at J, leaving 6 bases unmatched. The CDR3 is CSVPGTTTYEQYF. DNA for the CDR3: TGCAGCGTTCCGGGGACTACCACCTACGAGCAGTACTTC.

This clonotype was detected a few times. The V gene is TRBV20-1, the J gene TRBJ1-2, with 8 bases identical to TRBD1. This CDR3 has 16 residues. CDR1 and CDR2 from the germline V gene are DFQATT and SNEGSKA (reference sequence). The junction had 10 bases not matched to a gene; V was cut back by 3 bases and J by 1 base. The CDR3, as DNA: TGCAGTGCTAGTTCAGGGGGCAGAGAATATAACTATGGCTACACCTTC. Its protein product is CSASSGGREYNYGYTF.